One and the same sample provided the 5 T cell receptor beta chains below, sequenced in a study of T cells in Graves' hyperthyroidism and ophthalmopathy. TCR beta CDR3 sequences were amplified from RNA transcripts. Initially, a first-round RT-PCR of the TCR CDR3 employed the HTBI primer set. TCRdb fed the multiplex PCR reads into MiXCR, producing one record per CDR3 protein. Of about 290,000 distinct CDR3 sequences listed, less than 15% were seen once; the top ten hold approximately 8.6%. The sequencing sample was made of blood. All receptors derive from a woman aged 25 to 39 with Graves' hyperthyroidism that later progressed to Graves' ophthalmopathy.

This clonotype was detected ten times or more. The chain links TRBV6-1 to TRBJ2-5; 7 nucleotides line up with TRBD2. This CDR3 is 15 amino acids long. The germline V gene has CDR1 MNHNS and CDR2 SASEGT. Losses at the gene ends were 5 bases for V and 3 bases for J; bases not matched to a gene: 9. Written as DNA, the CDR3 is TGTGCCAGCAGTACCTCGACGGGGAGGGAAGAGACCCAGTACTTC. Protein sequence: CASSTSTGREETQYF.

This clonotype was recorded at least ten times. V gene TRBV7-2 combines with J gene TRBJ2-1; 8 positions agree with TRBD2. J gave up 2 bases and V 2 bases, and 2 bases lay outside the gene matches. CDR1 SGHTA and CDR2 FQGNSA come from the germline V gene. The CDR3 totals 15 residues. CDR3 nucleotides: TGTGCCAGCAGCTTATTAGCGGGGACCTACAATGAGCAGTTCTTC. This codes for CASSLLAGTYNEQFF.

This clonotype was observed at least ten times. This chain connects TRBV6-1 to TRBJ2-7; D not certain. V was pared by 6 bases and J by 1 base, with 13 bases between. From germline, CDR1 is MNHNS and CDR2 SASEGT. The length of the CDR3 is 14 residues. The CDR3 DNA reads TGTGCCAGCAGAACAGTCCTGGGGTCCTACGAGCAGTACTTC. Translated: CASRTVLGSYEQYF.

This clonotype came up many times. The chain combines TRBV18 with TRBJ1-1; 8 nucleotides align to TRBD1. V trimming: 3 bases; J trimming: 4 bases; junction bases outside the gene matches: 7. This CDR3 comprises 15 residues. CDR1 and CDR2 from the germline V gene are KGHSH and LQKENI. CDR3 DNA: TGTGCCAGCTCACCCGGAACAGGGGGAGGCACTGAAGCTTTCTTT. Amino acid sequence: CASSPGTGGGTEAFF.

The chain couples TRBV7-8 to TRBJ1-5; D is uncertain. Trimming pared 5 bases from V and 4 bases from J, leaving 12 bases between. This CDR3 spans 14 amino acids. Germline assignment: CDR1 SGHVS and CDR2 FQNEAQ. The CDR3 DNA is TGTGCCAGCAGCCGGTCAGAGCCTAATCAGCCCCAGCATTTT. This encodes CASSRSEPNQPQHF.